This T cell receptor (beta chain) appears in the sequencing data of a study of cytomegalovirus exposure and HLA in healthy donors. In the study overall: Samples from HLA-typed donors yielded about 85 million unique TCRs in an early data release. Of all 360 or so donors who were genotyped, under 90% belonged to the Caucasian-associated ancestry cluster.

Concerning this clone: Antigen: not known.

Overall study findings and caveats: Reportedly, a later analysis found an Asian-associated ancestry cluster had fewer N-insertions than the approximately 670-donor mean.

The ends lost 2 bases at V and 2 bases at J; junction bases unmatched: 3. The V gene's germline CDR1 is GTSNPN and CDR2 SVGIG (reference sequence). The CDR3 is made up of 14 amino acids. Primers included in the PCR were 60 Vbeta and 13 Jbeta primers. Measured with immunoSEQ multiplex PCR; TCRdb has only the in-frame clones, and not every one. The sample shows 130,000 or so clones, approximately 66% of them seen only once. The sequence came from a woman in her forties in good health and CMV-seropositive. V and J are TRBV30 and TRBJ2-3; 8 bases fit TRBD2. Sequenced sample: PBMCs. The CDR3 DNA reads TGTGCCTGGAGTCCAGCGGGAGACACAGATACGCAGTATTTT. It yields the protein CAWSPAGDTDTQYF.